One sample yielded the 10 T cell receptor beta chains listed below, sequenced in a study. MiXCR was run by TCRdb on the RT-PCR reads, yielding one entry per CDR3 protein. The data contain about 680,000 distinct CDR3 sequences, approximately 15% of them singletons. Sequenced: memory CD4+ T cells from blood. The receptors come from a female donor in good health, serving as a healthy control.

V is TRBV4-2 and J is TRBJ1-3; D gene uncertain. The CDR3 runs to 15 residues. The V gene lost 0 bases and the J gene lost 4 bases, with 10 bases spanning the gap. The germline V gene encodes CDR1 LGHNA and CDR2 YNFKEQ. CDR3 DNA sequence: TGTGCCAGCAGCCAAGATATTGGCTCCGGAAACACCATATATTTT. Translation gives CASSQDIGSGNTIYF.

This clonotype was observed a few times. The chain links TRBV5-6 to TRBJ1-2, with 8 bases fitting TRBD1. Trimming took 6 bases from V and 3 from J; bases not matched to a gene: 4. There are 13 residues in the CDR3. Germline V CDR1 and CDR2: SGHDT, YYEEEE. Here the CDR3 DNA reads TGTGCCAGCATAACCAGGGGGCACTATGGCTACACCTTC. This translates into CASITRGHYGYTF.

This clonotype has only a few counts. The chain links TRBV3-1 to TRBJ1-2, with D unclear. Germline CDR1 reads LGHDT; CDR2 reads YNNKEL (reference sequence). The ends were cut back, 1 base at V and 6 bases at J, with 6 bases in the middle. This CDR3 comprises 12 residues. The CDR3 protein is CASSQATDGYTF. The CDR3 bases are TGTGCCAGCAGCCAAGCGACGGATGGCTACACCTTC. Based on the CDR3 plus reference TRBV3-1 and TRBJ1-2, the full variable domain is DTAVSQTPKYLVTQMGNDKSIKCEQNLGHDTMYWYKQDSKKFLKIMFSYNNKELIINETVPNRFSPKSPDKAHLNLHINSLELGDSAVYFCASSQATDGYTFGSGTRLTVV.

The V call is TRBV27, the J call TRBJ2-5; D might be TRBD1 (6 bases). Deletions cut 5 bases from V and 2 bases from J, with 12 bases between. In germline, CDR1 is MNHEY, CDR2 SMNVEV (reference sequence). The CDR3 contains 14 residues. CDR3 residues: CASSADRWQETQYF. For the CDR3, the DNA is TGTGCCAGCAGTGCGGACAGATGGCAAGAGACCCAGTACTTC.

This clonotype was seen repeatedly, ten times or more. The gene calls are TRBV29-1 and TRBJ2-2; TRBD1 agrees at 7 bases. CDR1 and CDR2 (germline): SQVTM, ANQGSEA. V shed 6 bases, J shed 5 bases, and the junction held 3 bases outside the gene matches. The CDR3 consists of 12 residues. The CDR3 bases are TGCAGCGTCCACAGGGGTACCGGGGAGCTGTTTTTT. Protein sequence: CSVHRGTGELFF.

V usage is TRBV5-1 and J usage is TRBJ1-1; possible D gene TRBD1, 5 bases. The ends were cut back, 2 bases at V and 0 bases at J, with 8 bases in the middle. This CDR3 spans 14 amino acids. CDR1 SGHRS and CDR2 YFSETQ come from the germline V gene. The CDR3 coding sequence is TGCGCCAGCAGCTTCAGGGAAATGAACACTGAAGCTTTCTTT. This sequence encodes CASSFREMNTEAFF.

This clonotype was recorded at least ten times. The genes are TRBV27 and TRBJ2-5; D gene unclear. The V gene lost 8 bases and the J gene lost 2 bases, with 6 bases spanning the gap. The CDR3 spans 11 residues. Germline lookup yields CDR1 MNHEY and CDR2 SMNVEV (reference sequence). CDR3 in amino acids: CASRRQETQYF. In DNA, the CDR3 is TGTGCCAGCCGACGTCAAGAGACCCAGTACTTC.

This chain joins TRBV5-4 and TRBJ2-1, with D unresolved. CDR1 is SGHNT, CDR2 YYREEE, per germline (reference sequence). V lost 4 bases and J lost 6, with 17 bases in between. The length of the CDR3 is 15 residues. CDR3 sequence reads: CASSPRVDGGNEQFF. The CDR3 DNA is TGTGCCAGCAGCCCCCGGGTGGACGGTGGCAATGAGCAGTTCTTC.

This clonotype occurred many times. This chain connects TRBV5-1 to TRBJ2-7, with 7 bases lining up with TRBD2. From germline, CDR1 is SGHRS and CDR2 YFSETQ. The CDR3 sequence is 15 residues long. The V segment lost 2 bases and the J segment 3 bases; nucleotides outside the gene matches: 8. CDR3 bases: TGCGCCAGCAGCTTTGAGGGAGGGGTTAGCTACGAGCAGTACTTC. Amino acid sequence: CASSFEGGVSYEQYF.

This clonotype occurred many times. This chain joins TRBV20-1 and TRBJ2-7, with D perhaps TRBD1 (6 bases). This CDR3 comprises 14 residues. CDR1 and CDR2 (germline): DFQATT, SNEGSKA (reference sequence). V was trimmed by 4 bases and J by 4 bases, leaving 17 bases between them. The CDR3 spells CSAKRAGVLYEQYF. The CDR3 nucleotides read TGCAGTGCTAAGAGAGCAGGGGTTCTTTACGAGCAGTACTTC.